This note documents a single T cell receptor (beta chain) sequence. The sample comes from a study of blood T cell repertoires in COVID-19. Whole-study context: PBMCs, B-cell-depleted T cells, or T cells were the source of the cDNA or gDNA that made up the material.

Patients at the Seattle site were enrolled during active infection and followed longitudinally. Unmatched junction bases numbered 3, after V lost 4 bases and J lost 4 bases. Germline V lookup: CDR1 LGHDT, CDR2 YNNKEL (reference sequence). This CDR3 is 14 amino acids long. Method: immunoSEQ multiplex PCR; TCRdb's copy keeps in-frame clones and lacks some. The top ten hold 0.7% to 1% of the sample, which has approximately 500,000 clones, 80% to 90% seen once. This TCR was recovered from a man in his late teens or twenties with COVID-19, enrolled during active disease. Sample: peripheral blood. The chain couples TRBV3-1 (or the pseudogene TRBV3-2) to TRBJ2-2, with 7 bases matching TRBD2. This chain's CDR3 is CASSRGGSTGELFF. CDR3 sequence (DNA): TGTGCCAGCAGCCGGGGGGGAAGCACCGGGGAGCTGTTTTTT.